A single sample is the source of the 30 T cell receptor beta chains below, sequenced in a study of T-cell reconstitution after alpha-beta-depleted transplantation in children. TCRbeta library preparation incorporated unique molecular identifiers. MiXCR, applied by TCRdb to the PCR reads, yields one record per CDR3 protein. Of 500,000 or so distinct CDR3 sequences listed, about an eighth were seen once; the top ten hold around 13%. Sequences were derived from PBMCs, mostly from graft donor cells, sampled 180 days after TCRalphabeta/CD19-depleted stem cell transplant. The receptors stem from a female patient aged 2-9 years who had a stem cell transplant for aplastic anemia, so the T cells may come from the graft donor.

This clonotype occurred a few times. The chain couples TRBV19 to TRBJ1-2; the D is unclear. This CDR3 spans 15 amino acids. The germline gives CDR1 LNHDA, CDR2 SQIVND (reference sequence). V lost 1 base, J lost 7 bases, and 16 bases lay in between. The DNA for the CDR3 is TGTGCCAGTAGTATAGCCTCGGGCCTCCGGGGTGGCTACACCTTC. It specifies CASSIASGLRGGYTF.

This clonotype has a handful of counts. The chain uses TRBV12-3 or TRBV12-4 and TRBJ2-5; D is uncertain. The CDR3 spans 14 residues. The V end lost 3 bases, the J end lost 7 bases, and 15 bases lay between the germline ends. Here the CDR3 reads CASSFFGRAATQYF. The CDR3, as DNA: TGTGCCAGCAGTTTTTTCGGACGGGCGGCGACCCAGTACTTC.

V gene TRBV20-1 combines with J gene TRBJ2-7, with 9 bases matching TRBD1. Germline V gives CDR1 DFQATT, CDR2 SNEGSKA (reference sequence). V shed 4 bases, J shed 2 bases, and the junction held 3 bases outside the gene matches. The CDR3 consists of 13 residues. The CDR3 loop reads CSANRDRAYEQYF. Here the CDR3 DNA reads TGCAGTGCTAACCGGGACAGGGCCTACGAGCAGTACTTC.

This clonotype was found a few times. The chain uses TRBV15 and TRBJ1-2; D unclear. The germline gives CDR1 LNHNV, CDR2 YYDKDF (reference sequence). Trimming removed 0 bases at V and 2 bases at J, with 7 bases between. This CDR3 has 14 residues. CDR3 sequence (DNA): TGTGCCACCAGCAGAGATCTGGAGAACTATGGCTACACCTTC. It encodes CATSRDLENYGYTF. Supplemented by reference TRBV15 and TRBJ1-2, the full variable domain reads DAMVIQNPRYQVTQFGKPVTLSCSQTLNHNVMYWYQQKSSQAPKLLFHYYDKDFNNEADTPDNFQSRRPNTSFCFLDIRSPGLGDTAMYLCATSRDLENYGYTFGSGTRLTVV.

This clonotype was picked up many times. The chain links TRBV5-1 to TRBJ2-7; maybe TRBD2 (5 bases). CDR1 is SGHRS and CDR2 is YFSETQ in the germline V gene. V lost 0 bases to trimming and J lost 2 bases, with 21 bases between them. The CDR3 contains 18 residues. DNA of the CDR3: TGCGCCAGCAGCTTGGGCTCCCCCAGTGGAGGTAGGACCTACGAGCAGTACTTC. Encoded protein: CASSLGSPSGGRTYEQYF. Using reference TRBV5-1 and TRBJ2-7 for the parts outside the CDR3, the full variable domain is KAGVTQTPRYLIKTRGQQVTLSCSPISGHRSVSWYQQTPGQGLQFLFEYFSETQRNKGNFPGRFSGRQFSNSRSEMNVSTLELGDSALYLCASSLGSPSGGRTYEQYFGPGTRLTVT.

In this sample, this clonotype turned up many times. The chain employs TRBV7-2 and TRBJ2-5; D is possibly TRBD1 or TRBD2 (5 bases each). CDR3 length: 14 residues. Germline V gene lookup returns CDR1 SGHTA and CDR2 FQGNSA. Between the trimmed V and J ends, which lost 5 bases and 5 bases, there was a span of 15 bases. The DNA for the CDR3 is TGTGCCAGCAGCCCAGGACTTTGGGGGGAGACCCAGTACTTC. As protein: CASSPGLWGETQYF.

This clonotype occurred many times. The chain couples TRBV29-1 to TRBJ2-3; no clear D gene. The CDR3 covers 12 residues. V lost 3 bases and J 2 bases, leaving 6 bases between the germline ends. From germline, CDR1 is SQVTM and CDR2 ANQGSEA. CDR3 sequence reads: CSVDRNTDTQYF. The CDR3 nucleotides read TGCAGCGTTGATCGCAACACAGATACGCAGTATTTT.

This clonotype appeared a few times. The J gene is TRBJ1-1, the V gene TRBV11-2; 10 nucleotides align to TRBD1. The CDR3 consists of 14 residues. Germline CDR1 and CDR2: SGHAT and FQNNGV. After removal of 4 bases from V and 8 bases from J, the junction contained 7 bases not matched to a gene. CDR3 in DNA: TGTGCCAGCAGCTCCTGGACAGGGGGGATGGAAGCTTTCTTT. It translates to CASSSWTGGMEAFF. Drawing the rest from reference TRBV11-2 and TRBJ1-1, the complete variable domain is EAGVAQSPRYKIIEKRQSVAFWCNPISGHATLYWYQQILGQGPKLLIQFQNNGVVDDSQLPKDRFSAERLKGVDSTLKIQPAKLEDSAVYLCASSSWTGGMEAFFGQGTRLTVV.

This clonotype has more than one count but fewer than ten. The CDR3 region is CASSRTLNEQFF. The CDR3 DNA is TGTGCCAGCAGCAGGACTCTCAATGAGCAGTTCTTC. The chain has TRBV6-5 and TRBJ2-1; D is possibly TRBD2 (5 bases). The V and J ends lost 6 bases and 6 bases respectively, with 9 bases between them. From germline, CDR1 is MNHEY and CDR2 SVGAGI. The CDR3 extends over 12 amino acids.

This clonotype was seen a handful of times. The chain uses TRBV28 and TRBJ1-6; 10 bases are a match to TRBD1. The CDR3 covers 16 residues. Trimming removed 6 bases from V and 6 bases from J; junction bases left unmatched: 8. Germline CDR1 is MDHEN and CDR2 is SYDVKM. This CDR3 reads CASSPGTGVFNSPLHF. The CDR3 DNA reads TGTGCCAGCAGCCCCGGGACAGGGGTTTTTAATTCACCCCTCCACTTT.

CDR3 region: CASIPREEQYV. The CDR3 bases are TGCGCCAGCATCCCTAGGGAAGAGCAGTACGTC. This chain uses TRBV5-1 with TRBJ2-7; D gene ambiguous. Germline V CDR1 and CDR2: SGHRS, YFSETQ. Trimming left V 6 bases short and J 7 bases short, with 11 bases between. CDR3 length equals 11 residues.

There are a few counts of this clonotype. V is TRBV12-3 or TRBV12-4 and J is TRBJ1-2; TRBD1 agrees at 7 bases. The CDR3 covers 14 residues. J was trimmed by 6 bases and V by 2 bases; bases with no gene match: 6. The CDR3 nucleotides read TGTGCCAGCAGTTTAATTGGAGGGGGCGATGGCTACACCTTC. Protein: CASSLIGGGDGYTF.

The CDR3 nucleotides are TGTGCCAGCAGTGAGACGTCGAACACTGAAGCTTTCTTT. As protein: CASSETSNTEAFF. The chain links TRBV6-4 to TRBJ1-1; D gene uncertain. Between the trimmed V and J ends, which lost 3 bases and 1 base, there was a span of 6 bases. The CDR3 has 13 residues. Germline V gene lookup returns CDR1 MRHNA and CDR2 SNTAGT.

The chain recombines TRBV18 with TRBJ2-1, with 9 nucleotides matching TRBD2. Germline V gives CDR1 KGHSH, CDR2 LQKENI. The length of the CDR3 is 17 residues. The junction had 13 bases not matched to a gene; V was cut back by 3 bases and J by 7 bases. CDR3 DNA: TGTGCCAGCTCACCTTCACAGGGTAGCGGGAGCGGGAATGAGCAGTTCTTC. Translated: CASSPSQGSGSGNEQFF.

The V gene is TRBV19, the J gene TRBJ1-2; 10 nucleotides agree with TRBD1. J was trimmed by 10 bases and V by 8 bases; bases with no gene match: 10. CDR3 length equals 13 residues. Germline CDR1 and CDR2: LNHDA and SQIVND (reference sequence). CDR3 sequence (DNA): TGTGCCAGTCAACGGGACAGGGGAAGGAACTACACCTTC. Translated: CASQRDRGRNYTF.

This clonotype was recorded a few times. Written as DNA, the CDR3 is TGTGCCAGCAGTTTCCAAGCGGGGGTCATAGTGGCCGGGGAGCTGTTTTTT. This translates into CASSFQAGVIVAGELFF. This sequence joins TRBV12-3 or TRBV12-4 and TRBJ2-2, with 8 bases fitting TRBD2. The CDR3 is 17 residues long. Germline trimming cut 3 bases from V and 6 bases from J; bases unmatched to any gene: 12.

In its sample, this clonotype was seen many times. The CDR3 coding sequence is TGTGCCAGCAGGAGAGGCCAGGGTAGCACCGGGGAGCTGTTTTTT. Residues: CASRRGQGSTGELFF. The rearrangement joins TRBV12-3 or TRBV12-4 to TRBJ2-2, with a weak D call TRBD1 (5 bases). CDR3 length equals 15 residues. Trimming took off 6 bases at V and 4 bases at J, with 15 bases between the two ends.

The rearrangement links TRBV10-3 to TRBJ2-1; the D gene could be TRBD1 or TRBD2 (5 bases each). The CDR3 runs to 14 residues. V was clipped by 5 bases and J by 8 bases, with 16 bases between them. Germline V gene data show CDR1 as ENHRY and CDR2 as SYGVKD. The CDR3 nucleotides are TGTGCCATCAGTTCCGGGGCTAGGTGGGATGAGCAGTTCTTC. This encodes CAISSGARWDEQFF.

This chain connects TRBV20-1 to TRBJ1-2; D is unclear. This CDR3 comprises 11 residues. V was pared by 3 bases and J by 4 bases, with 6 bases between. Per the germline V gene, CDR1 is DFQATT and CDR2 is SNEGSKA (reference sequence). The CDR3 sequence is CSASRPYGYTF. The CDR3 DNA reads TGCAGTGCTAGTCGTCCCTATGGCTACACCTTC.

The sample holds a few counts of this clonotype. The rearrangement joins TRBV10-3 to TRBJ2-3; perhaps TRBD2 as D (6 bases). This CDR3 has 13 residues. The V end was cut by 8 bases, the J end by 4 bases, with 13 bases between. From germline, CDR1 is ENHRY and CDR2 SYGVKD. CDR3 in amino acids: CAIGGWGADTQYF. CDR3 nucleotides: TGTGCCATCGGGGGGTGGGGGGCAGATACGCAGTATTTT.

This clonotype showed up just a few times. The rearrangement joins TRBV6-2 or TRBV6-3 to TRBJ2-3, with a possible D match to TRBD2 (6 bases). The V and J ends lost 4 bases and 1 base respectively, with 12 bases between them. The CDR3 extends over 15 amino acids. Germline CDR1 is MNHEY and CDR2 is SVGEGT. The CDR3 here is CASSLLASRTDTQYF. As DNA, the CDR3 is TGTGCCAGCAGTTTACTAGCATCTCGCACAGATACGCAGTATTTT.

This clonotype occurred many times. V and J are TRBV7-2 and TRBJ2-2; TRBD2 matches at 13 bases. Germline CDR1 reads SGHTA; CDR2 reads FQGNSA. The V and J ends lost 5 bases and 7 bases, in that order; junction bases with no gene match: 7. This CDR3 region has 16 residues. Here the CDR3 DNA reads TGTGCCAGCAGCCTCAGGGGACTAGCGGGACACGGGGAGCTGTTTTTT. Translating it yields CASSLRGLAGHGELFF.

The chain recombines TRBV10-3 with TRBJ1-4; D possibly corresponds to TRBD1 (5 bases). Germline CDR1 ENHRY, CDR2 SYGVKD. V was cut by 4 bases and J by 2 bases, with 14 bases left in between. This CDR3 is 16 amino acids long. The CDR3 coding sequence is TGTGCCATCAGTGCCCAGGGAGGGTTGACTAATGAAAAACTGTTTTTT. Translating gives CAISAQGGLTNEKLFF.

This clonotype turned up a few times. The chain employs TRBV7-8 and TRBJ2-2; maybe TRBD1 (6 bases). Germline values: CDR1 SGHVS, CDR2 FQNEAQ. V was cut by 4 bases and J by 8 bases, with 20 bases left in between. The CDR3 sequence is 16 residues long. The CDR3 here is CASSSPRQDIPGELFF. The CDR3, as DNA: TGTGCCAGCAGCTCCCCCAGACAGGACATTCCGGGGGAGCTGTTTTTT.

The rearrangement joins TRBV12-3 or TRBV12-4 to TRBJ1-3, with D uncertain. There are 14 residues in the CDR3. The V gene lost 10 bases and the J gene lost 0 bases, with 13 bases spanning the gap. Here the CDR3 reads CANSRRSSGNTIYF. The CDR3 DNA is TGTGCCAACTCCCGACGGAGCTCTGGAAACACCATATATTTT.

This sequence joins TRBV13 and TRBJ2-7; D is uncertain. Germline loops: CDR1 PRHDT, CDR2 FYEKMQ (reference sequence). V was cut by 5 bases and J by 4 bases, with 15 bases left in between. The length of the CDR3 is 14 residues. The CDR3 reads CASSIEQNYYEQYV. CDR3 nucleotide sequence: TGTGCCAGCAGCATTGAACAGAATTATTACGAGCAGTACGTC.

The chain employs TRBV27 and TRBJ2-5; D might be TRBD1 or TRBD2, each matching 5 bases. The CDR3 spans 15 residues. The V end lost 5 bases, the J end lost 3 bases, and 16 bases lay between the germline ends. From germline, CDR1 is MNHEY and CDR2 SMNVEV (reference sequence). The CDR3 sequence: CASSGSGAAEETQYF. The CDR3 DNA sequence: TGTGCCAGCAGTGGCTCCGGGGCGGCAGAAGAGACCCAGTACTTC.

This clonotype appeared a few times. This sequence joins TRBV6-2 or TRBV6-3 and TRBJ1-2; D remains unclear. CDR3 length: 14 amino acids. Between the trimmed V and J ends, which lost 7 bases and 2 bases, there was a span of 14 bases. Germline assignment: CDR1 MNHEY and CDR2 SVGEGT. In DNA, the CDR3 is TGTGCCAGCATAAGATCGGGGTTCAACTATGGCTACACCTTC. Amino acid sequence: CASIRSGFNYGYTF.

This clonotype was counted between two and nine times. The gene calls are TRBV29-1 and TRBJ1-1; the D is unclear. V was trimmed by 2 bases and J by 1 base, leaving 20 bases between them. Per germline, CDR1 SQVTM and CDR2 ANQGSEA. The length of the CDR3 is 17 residues. Here the CDR3 DNA reads TGCAGCGTTGAAATATTAACGGACCGAAATGCGAACACTGAAGCTTTCTTT. Translating gives CSVEILTDRNANTEAFF. Supplemented by reference TRBV29-1 and TRBJ1-1, the full variable domain reads SAVISQKPSRDICQRGTSLTIQCQVDSQVTMMFWYRQQPGQSLTLIATANQGSEATYESGFVIDKFPISRPNLTFSTLTVSNMSPEDSSIYLCSVEILTDRNANTEAFFGQGTRLTVV.

The V gene is TRBV30, the J gene TRBJ2-7; D unclear. CDR1 is GTSNPN and CDR2 is SVGIG in the germline V gene (reference sequence). The CDR3 has 15 amino acids. Trimming removed 1 base at V and 0 bases at J, with 13 bases between. Written as DNA, the CDR3 is TGTGCCTGGAGTGGTACAAGGGTGGCCTCCTACGAGCAGTACTTC. This encodes CAWSGTRVASYEQYF.